The 26 T cell receptor beta chains listed next were all sequenced from one sample in a study of T cell responses to AZD1222 COVID-19 vaccine. Only in-frame clones appear in the TCRdb table, and some are missing; sequencing was by immunoSEQ multiplex PCR. The data show approximately 73,000 clones, roughly 85% seen once. The input for sequencing was peripheral blood, taken on day 0 of AZD1222 vaccination. The receptors originated from an adult in good health.

The chain is built from TRBV11-2 and TRBJ2-7, with D unresolved. This CDR3 spans 12 amino acids. CDR1 is SGHAT, CDR2 FQNNGV, per germline. V shed 6 bases and J shed 6 bases, with 12 bases lying between them. The CDR3 here is CASRLASGEQYF. CDR3 bases: TGTGCCAGCAGGTTGGCGTCGGGCGAGCAGTACTTC.

The chain carries TRBV7-2 and TRBJ2-3; 10 bases agree with TRBD1. This CDR3 has 15 amino acids. V dropped 6 bases and J dropped 3; count of bases not matched to a gene: 6. Germline V lookup: CDR1 SGHTA, CDR2 FQGNSA. In nucleotides, the CDR3 is TGTGCCAGCAGGCCGGGACAGGGGCGGACAGATACGCAGTATTTT. Residues: CASRPGQGRTDTQYF.

The chain links TRBV28 to TRBJ1-5, with a possible D match to TRBD1 (5 bases). Germline loops: CDR1 MDHEN, CDR2 SYDVKM. The CDR3 length is 14 residues. Trimming took off 3 bases at V and 4 bases at J, with 10 bases between the two ends. The CDR3 DNA sequence: TGTGCCAGCAGTTTGGGGGGGAGGAATCAGCCCCAGCATTTT. It codes for CASSLGGRNQPQHF.

The chain links TRBV3-1 (or the pseudogene TRBV3-2) to TRBJ1-4; perhaps TRBD1 as D (5 bases). Trimming pared 2 bases from V and 7 bases from J, leaving 17 bases between. This CDR3 spans 16 amino acids. Germline V gene sequence: CDR1 LGHDT, CDR2 YNNKEL (reference sequence). CDR3 nucleotide sequence: TGTGCCAGCAGCCAAAATGCGGGTGGGGCTAGTGAAAAACTGTTTTTT. Translated: CASSQNAGGASEKLFF.

This chain joins TRBV9 and TRBJ2-3, with D perhaps matching TRBD1 (5 bases). V was clipped by 2 bases and J by 4 bases, with 8 bases between them. The CDR3 contains 13 residues. Germline CDR1 is SGDLS and CDR2 is YYNGEE. CDR3: CASSVAGSDTQYF. For the CDR3, the DNA is TGTGCCAGCAGCGTCGCAGGGTCAGATACGCAGTATTTT.

The chain uses TRBV4-1 and TRBJ1-2, with D possibly matching TRBD1 (5 bases). The CDR3 totals 15 residues. Looked up from germline, CDR1 is MGHRA and CDR2 is YSYEKL. Trimming removed 2 bases from V and 6 bases from J, with 16 bases in between. The CDR3 sequence: CASSQPEDSGHGYTF. In DNA, the CDR3 is TGCGCCAGCAGCCAACCTGAAGACAGTGGCCATGGCTACACCTTC.

The chain carries TRBV19 and TRBJ1-2, with 11 positions matching TRBD1. CDR1 LNHDA and CDR2 SQIVND come from the germline V gene (reference sequence). The J segment lost 7 bases and the V segment lost 3 bases, leaving 7 bases of the junction unmatched. The CDR3 has 15 amino acids. The CDR3 reads CASSISRTGGLGYTF. CDR3 sequence (DNA): TGTGCCAGTAGTATTTCCCGGACAGGGGGCCTTGGCTACACCTTC.

The chain carries TRBV7-9 and TRBJ1-5, with D maybe TRBD1 (6 bases). Germline CDR1 and CDR2: SEHNR and FQNEAQ (reference sequence). This CDR3 region has 15 residues. Trimming took 3 bases from V and 3 from J, leaving 12 bases between them. CDR3 sequence (DNA): TGTGCCAGCAGCTTGGGAGGGGGAAACAATCAGCCCCAGCATTTT. Amino acids: CASSLGGGNNQPQHF.

The genes are TRBV6-2 or TRBV6-3 and TRBJ1-5, with 10 bases aligning to TRBD1. V dropped 5 bases and J dropped 7; count of bases not matched to a gene: 14. Germline CDR1 is MNHEY and CDR2 is SVGEGT. The CDR3 is 17 residues long. CDR3 in DNA: TGTGCCAGCAGTCAAACCGGGACAGGGGTTCGGCTGCAGCCCCAGCATTTT. It is translated as CASSQTGTGVRLQPQHF.

J is TRBJ1-5 and V is TRBV5-1; D remains unclear. This CDR3 comprises 15 residues. The germline CDR1 and CDR2 sequences are SGHRS and YFSETQ. V lost 4 bases to trimming and J lost 4 bases, with 15 bases between them. CDR3 DNA: TGCGCCAGCAGCCATGACGGGCAGCCAAATCAGCCCCAGCATTTT. This sequence encodes CASSHDGQPNQPQHF.

The chain joins TRBV19 to TRBJ2-1; TRBD2 agrees at 7 bases. Germline assignment: CDR1 LNHDA and CDR2 SQIVND (reference sequence). The CDR3 runs 15 residues. The trim removed 5 bases at V and 6 bases at J, leaving 10 bases unmatched. CDR3 DNA sequence: TGTGCCAGTAGTTCCCCCGGGAGGCAGGGCAATGAGCAGTTCTTC. Translated: CASSSPGRQGNEQFF.

The rearrangement uses TRBV27 and TRBJ1-1; D is perhaps TRBD1 (5 bases). This CDR3 is 17 amino acids long. With 3 bases removed from V and 3 bases from J, the gap between germline ends came to 20 bases. CDR1 MNHEY and CDR2 SMNVEV come from the germline V gene (reference sequence). CDR3 DNA: TGTGCCAGCAGTTTTGTCGGGTTGGGAGGGGTGGACACTGAAGCTTTCTTT. It specifies CASSFVGLGGVDTEAFF.

This clone has a handful of counts. The J gene is TRBJ1-1, the V gene TRBV7-3, with TRBD1 identical over 8 bases. The CDR3 spans 14 residues. J was trimmed by 5 bases and V by 2 bases; bases with no gene match: 4. Per the germline V gene, CDR1 is SGHTA and CDR2 is FQGTGA. CDR3 protein: CASSLGQGATEAFF. The CDR3 coding sequence is TGTGCCAGCAGCTTAGGGCAGGGGGCAACTGAAGCTTTCTTT.

J is TRBJ1-2 and V is TRBV4-2; the match to TRBD1 covers 7 bases. Germline V gene lookup returns CDR1 LGHNA and CDR2 YNFKEQ. Trimming at V came to 3 bases and at J to 3 bases, leaving 7 bases not matched to a gene. The CDR3 totals 15 residues. CDR3 nucleotides: TGTGCCAGCAGCCAGGAGTACAGGGGAGACTATGGCTACACCTTC. Its translation is CASSQEYRGDYGYTF.

The rearrangement uses TRBV6-5 and TRBJ1-1; TRBD1 might be the D (5 bases). The CDR3 is 14 residues long. V dropped 6 bases and J dropped 4 bases, with 15 bases sitting between them. Germline CDR1 is MNHEY and CDR2 is SVGAGI. The CDR3 nucleotides are TGTGCCAGCAGCTACGGGGGGTCGGGCACTGAAGCTTTCTTT. Translating gives CASSYGGSGTEAFF.

The V gene is TRBV14, the J gene TRBJ2-5; 7 nucleotides match TRBD1. From germline, CDR1 is SGHDN and CDR2 FVKESK. The CDR3 totals 17 residues. Trimming removed 4 bases from V and 5 bases from J; junction bases left unmatched: 16. Written as DNA, the CDR3 is TGTGCCAGCAGCCTGTCGCACTTCCGAGGCAGGGGGGAGACCCAGTACTTC. It encodes CASSLSHFRGRGETQYF.

This rearrangement joins TRBV7-9 to TRBJ2-1; the match to TRBD2 covers 13 bases. The junction had 8 bases not matched to a gene; V was cut back by 6 bases and J by 0 bases. The CDR3 runs to 18 residues. CDR1 and CDR2 (germline): SEHNR, FQNEAQ (reference sequence). The CDR3 coding sequence is TGTGCCAGCAGTCCCGGACTAGCGGGAGTTCGCTCCTACAATGAGCAGTTCTTC. Amino acid sequence: CASSPGLAGVRSYNEQFF.

This clone came up once. The chain uses TRBV9 and TRBJ2-5; TRBD2 agrees at 12 bases. Germline V gene data show CDR1 as SGDLS and CDR2 as YYNGEE. V lost 2 bases and J lost 3; bases outside the gene matches: 5. CDR3 length: 16 residues. CDR3 bases: TGTGCCAGCAGCGTTACTAGCGGGGGGCTTGAAGAGACCCAGTACTTC. It is translated as CASSVTSGGLEETQYF.

This clone was observed a few times. The chain couples TRBV11-3 to TRBJ2-7; D is perhaps TRBD2 (6 bases). Per germline, CDR1 SGHNT and CDR2 YENEEA. Trimming took off 1 base at V and 1 base at J, with 11 bases between the two ends. The CDR3 extends over 15 amino acids. CDR3 amino acids: CASSLGGDVSYEQYF. In nucleotides, the CDR3 is TGTGCCAGCAGCTTAGGCGGGGACGTGTCCTACGAGCAGTACTTC.

This rearrangement joins TRBV10-3 to TRBJ1-1; tentative D call: TRBD1 (5 bases). Germline values: CDR1 ENHRY, CDR2 SYGVKD. V lost 4 bases and J 8 bases, leaving 8 bases between the germline ends. The CDR3 contains 11 residues. The CDR3 bases are TGTGCCATCAGTGGGGGCGGGGAAGCTTTCTTT. Protein sequence: CAISGGGEAFF.

The rearrangement joins TRBV18 to TRBJ2-3, with 13 bases fitting TRBD2. Germline V gives CDR1 KGHSH, CDR2 LQKENI. The CDR3 consists of 17 residues. Trimming took 4 bases from V and 6 from J; bases not matched to a gene: 10. This chain's CDR3 is CASSRSTSGGTQDTQYF. The CDR3 DNA sequence: TGTGCCAGCTCACGATCGACTAGCGGGGGGACCCAGGATACGCAGTATTTT.

The chain employs TRBV9 and TRBJ2-6; D is unclear. The ends were cut back, 0 bases at V and 3 bases at J, with 10 bases in the middle. The V gene's germline CDR1 is SGDLS and CDR2 YYNGEE. This CDR3 region has 16 residues. The CDR3 bases are TGTGCCAGCAGCGTAGCTGGTTATGGTGGGGCCAACGTCCTGACTTTC. Protein sequence: CASSVAGYGGANVLTF.

The V and J genes are TRBV6-2 or TRBV6-3 and TRBJ2-7; 10 nucleotides line up with TRBD1. The trim removed 6 bases at V and 3 bases at J, leaving 8 bases unmatched. CDR1 and CDR2 from the germline V gene are MNHEY and SVGEGT. This CDR3 spans 15 amino acids. In DNA form, the CDR3 reads TGTGCCAGCAGCCTCCGGGACAGGGGTTTCTACGAGCAGTACTTC. This gives the protein CASSLRDRGFYEQYF.

This chain joins TRBV3-1 (or the pseudogene TRBV3-2) and TRBJ1-5, with D possibly matching TRBD1 (5 bases). The CDR3 spans 16 residues. Per the germline V gene, CDR1 is LGHDT and CDR2 is YNNKEL (reference sequence). Trimming removed 0 bases from V and 4 bases from J, with 13 bases in between. DNA of the CDR3: TGTGCCAGCAGCCAAGATTCCTTAGGGGCTAATCAGCCCCAGCATTTT. It encodes CASSQDSLGANQPQHF.

The chain is built from TRBV9 and TRBJ2-1; 12 bases align to TRBD2. The V gene end was trimmed by 4 bases and the J gene end by 6 bases; junction bases not matched to a gene: 8. This CDR3 is built from 16 residues. Germline V gives CDR1 SGDLS, CDR2 YYNGEE. Here the CDR3 DNA reads TGTGCCAGCAGCCCCCGGGTACTAGCGGGAGGCAATGAGCAGTTCTTC. This encodes CASSPRVLAGGNEQFF.

The chain employs TRBV19 and TRBJ1-1; D not resolved. Germline CDR1 and CDR2: LNHDA and SQIVND (reference sequence). The CDR3 loop spans 15 amino acids. V lost 3 bases and J lost 0, with 11 bases in between. The CDR3 bases are TGTGCCAGTAGTATCTCGGGCGGATTGAACACTGAAGCTTTCTTT. Translating gives CASSISGGLNTEAFF.